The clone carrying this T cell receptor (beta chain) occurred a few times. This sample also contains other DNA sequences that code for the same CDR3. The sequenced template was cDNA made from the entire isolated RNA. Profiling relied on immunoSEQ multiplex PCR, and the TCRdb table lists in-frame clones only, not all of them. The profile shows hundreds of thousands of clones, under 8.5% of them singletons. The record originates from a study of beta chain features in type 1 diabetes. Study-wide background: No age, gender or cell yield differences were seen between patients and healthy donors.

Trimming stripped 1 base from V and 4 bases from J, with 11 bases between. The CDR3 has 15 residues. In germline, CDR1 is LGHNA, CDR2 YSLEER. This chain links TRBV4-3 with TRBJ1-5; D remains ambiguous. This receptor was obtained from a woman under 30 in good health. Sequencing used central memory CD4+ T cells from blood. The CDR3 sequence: CASSQGVRVNQPQHF. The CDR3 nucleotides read TGCGCCAGCAGCCAAGGGGTAAGGGTAAATCAGCCCCAGCATTTT.